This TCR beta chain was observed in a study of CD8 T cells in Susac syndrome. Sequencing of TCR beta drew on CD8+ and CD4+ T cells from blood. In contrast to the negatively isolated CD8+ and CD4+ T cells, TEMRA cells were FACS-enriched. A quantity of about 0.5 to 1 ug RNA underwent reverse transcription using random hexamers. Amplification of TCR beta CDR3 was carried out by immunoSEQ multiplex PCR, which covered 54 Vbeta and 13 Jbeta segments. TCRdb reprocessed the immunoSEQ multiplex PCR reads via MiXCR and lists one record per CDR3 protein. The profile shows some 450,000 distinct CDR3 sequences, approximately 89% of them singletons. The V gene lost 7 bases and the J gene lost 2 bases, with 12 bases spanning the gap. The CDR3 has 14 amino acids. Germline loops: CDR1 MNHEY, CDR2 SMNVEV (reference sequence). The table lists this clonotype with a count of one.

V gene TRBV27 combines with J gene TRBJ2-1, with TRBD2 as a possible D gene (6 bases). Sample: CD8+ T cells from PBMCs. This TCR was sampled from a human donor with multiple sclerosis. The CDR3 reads CASMGGAPYNEQFF. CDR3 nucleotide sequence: TGTGCCAGCATGGGCGGGGCACCCTACAATGAGCAGTTCTTC.